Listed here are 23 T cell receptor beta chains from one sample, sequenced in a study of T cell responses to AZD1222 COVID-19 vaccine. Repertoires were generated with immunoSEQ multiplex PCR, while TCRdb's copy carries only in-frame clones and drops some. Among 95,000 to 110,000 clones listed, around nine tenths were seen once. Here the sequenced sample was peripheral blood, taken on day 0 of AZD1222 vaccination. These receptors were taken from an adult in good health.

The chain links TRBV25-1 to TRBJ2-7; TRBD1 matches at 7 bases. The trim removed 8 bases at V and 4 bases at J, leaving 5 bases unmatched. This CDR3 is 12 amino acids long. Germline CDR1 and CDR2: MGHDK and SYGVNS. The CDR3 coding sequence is TGTGCCAGCGGCCGACAGGGATACGAGCAGTACTTC. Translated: CASGRQGYEQYF.

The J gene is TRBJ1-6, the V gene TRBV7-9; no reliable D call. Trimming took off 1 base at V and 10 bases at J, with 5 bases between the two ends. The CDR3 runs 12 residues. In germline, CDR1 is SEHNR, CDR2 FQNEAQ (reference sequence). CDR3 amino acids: CASSLDNSPLHF. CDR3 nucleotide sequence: TGTGCCAGCAGCTTAGACAACTCACCCCTCCACTTT.

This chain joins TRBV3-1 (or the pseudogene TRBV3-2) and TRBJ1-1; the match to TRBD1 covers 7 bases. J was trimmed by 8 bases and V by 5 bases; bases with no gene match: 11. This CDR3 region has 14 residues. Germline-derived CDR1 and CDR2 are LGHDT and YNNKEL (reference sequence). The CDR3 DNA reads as TGTGCCAGCAGCTACGGACAGGCGGGAACAGAAGCTTTCTTT. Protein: CASSYGQAGTEAFF.

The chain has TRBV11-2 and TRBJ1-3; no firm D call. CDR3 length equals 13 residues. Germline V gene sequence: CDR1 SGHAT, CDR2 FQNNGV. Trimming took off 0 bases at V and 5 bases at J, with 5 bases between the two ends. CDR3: CASSLEVRNTIYF. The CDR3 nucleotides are TGTGCCAGCAGCTTAGAAGTCAGAAACACCATATATTTT.

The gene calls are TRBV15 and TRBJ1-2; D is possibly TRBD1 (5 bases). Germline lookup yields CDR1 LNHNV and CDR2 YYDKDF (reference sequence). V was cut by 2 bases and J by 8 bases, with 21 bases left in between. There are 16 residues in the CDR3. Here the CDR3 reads CATSRSAPGLSGGYTF. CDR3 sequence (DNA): TGTGCCACCAGCAGATCCGCCCCGGGACTGTCAGGAGGCTACACCTTC. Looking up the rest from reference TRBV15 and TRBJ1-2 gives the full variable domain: DAMVIQNPRYQVTQFGKPVTLSCSQTLNHNVMYWYQQKSSQAPKLLFHYYDKDFNNEADTPDNFQSRRPNTSFCFLDIRSPGLGDTAMYLCATSRSAPGLSGGYTFGSGTRLTVV.

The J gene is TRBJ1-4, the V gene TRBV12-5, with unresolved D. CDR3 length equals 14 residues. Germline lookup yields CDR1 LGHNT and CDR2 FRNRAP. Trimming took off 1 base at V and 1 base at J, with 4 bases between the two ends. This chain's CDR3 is CASGLEKTNEKLFF. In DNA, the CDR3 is TGTGCTAGTGGTTTGGAGAAAACTAATGAAAAACTGTTTTTT.

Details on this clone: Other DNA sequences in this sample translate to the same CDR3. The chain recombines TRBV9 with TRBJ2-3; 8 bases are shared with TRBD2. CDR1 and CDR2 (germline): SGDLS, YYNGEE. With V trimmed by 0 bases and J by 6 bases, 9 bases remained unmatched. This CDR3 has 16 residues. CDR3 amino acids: CASSVGSSGGRDTQYF. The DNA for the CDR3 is TGTGCCAGCAGCGTAGGTTCGAGCGGGGGTAGGGATACGCAGTATTTT.

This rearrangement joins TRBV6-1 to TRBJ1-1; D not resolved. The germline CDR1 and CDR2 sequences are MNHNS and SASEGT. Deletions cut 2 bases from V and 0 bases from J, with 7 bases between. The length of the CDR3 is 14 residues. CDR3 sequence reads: CASSESTVNTEAFF. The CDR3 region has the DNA TGTGCCAGCAGTGAAAGTACGGTGAACACTGAAGCTTTCTTT.

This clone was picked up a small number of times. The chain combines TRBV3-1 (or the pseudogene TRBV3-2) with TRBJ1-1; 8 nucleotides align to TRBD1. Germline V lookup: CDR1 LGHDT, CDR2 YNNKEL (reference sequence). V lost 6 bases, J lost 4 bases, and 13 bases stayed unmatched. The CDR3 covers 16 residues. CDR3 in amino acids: CASRGTLAGGCTEAFF. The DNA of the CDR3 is TGTGCCAGCAGGGGGACGCTAGCAGGGGGCTGCACTGAAGCTTTCTTT.

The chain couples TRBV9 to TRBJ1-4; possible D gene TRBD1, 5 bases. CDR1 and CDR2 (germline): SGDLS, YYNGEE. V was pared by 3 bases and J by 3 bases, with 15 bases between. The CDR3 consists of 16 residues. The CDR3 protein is CASSAQVGVPNEKLFF. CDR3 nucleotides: TGTGCCAGCAGCGCACAGGTGGGGGTACCTAATGAAAAACTGTTTTTT.

The CDR3 sequence: CASSLRARGKNTGELFF. The CDR3 bases are TGTGCCAGCAGCCTAAGGGCCCGAGGGAAAAACACCGGGGAGCTGTTTTTT. V and J are TRBV11-3 and TRBJ2-2, with D possibly being TRBD2 (5 bases). The germline gives CDR1 SGHNT, CDR2 YENEEA. V was pared by 5 bases and J by 2 bases, with 18 bases between. The CDR3 sequence is 17 residues long.

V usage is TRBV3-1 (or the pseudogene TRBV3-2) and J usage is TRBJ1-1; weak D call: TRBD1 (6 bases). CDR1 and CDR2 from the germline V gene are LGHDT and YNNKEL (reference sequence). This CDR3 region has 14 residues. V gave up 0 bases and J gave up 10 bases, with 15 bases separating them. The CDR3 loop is CASSQDFRGAGAFF. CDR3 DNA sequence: TGTGCCAGCAGCCAAGATTTCAGGGGCGCCGGAGCTTTCTTT.

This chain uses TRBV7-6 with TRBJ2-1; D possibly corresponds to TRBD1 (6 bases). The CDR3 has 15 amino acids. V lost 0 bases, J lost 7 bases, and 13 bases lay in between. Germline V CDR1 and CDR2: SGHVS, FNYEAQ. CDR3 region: CASSLARGPKNEQFF. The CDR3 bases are TGTGCCAGCAGCTTAGCCAGGGGACCTAAAAATGAGCAGTTCTTC.

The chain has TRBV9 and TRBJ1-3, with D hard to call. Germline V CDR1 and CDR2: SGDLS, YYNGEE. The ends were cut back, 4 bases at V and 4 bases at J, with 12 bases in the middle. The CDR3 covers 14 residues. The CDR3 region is CASSSRLSGNTIYF. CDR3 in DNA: TGTGCCAGCAGCTCTCGGTTGTCCGGAAACACCATATATTTT.

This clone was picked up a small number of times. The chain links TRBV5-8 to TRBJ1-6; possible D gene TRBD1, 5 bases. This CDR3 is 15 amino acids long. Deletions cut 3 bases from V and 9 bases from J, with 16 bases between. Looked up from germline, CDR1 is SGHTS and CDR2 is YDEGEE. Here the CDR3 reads CASSSAQGLISPLHF. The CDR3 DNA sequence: TGTGCCAGCAGCTCAGCCCAGGGTTTGATTTCACCCCTCCACTTT. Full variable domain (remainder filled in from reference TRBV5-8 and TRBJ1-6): EAGVTQSPTHLIKTRGQQATLRCSPISGHTSVYWYQQALGLGLQFLLWYDEGEERNRGNFPPRFSGRQFPNYSSELNVNALELEDSALYLCASSSAQGLISPLHFGNGTRLTVT.

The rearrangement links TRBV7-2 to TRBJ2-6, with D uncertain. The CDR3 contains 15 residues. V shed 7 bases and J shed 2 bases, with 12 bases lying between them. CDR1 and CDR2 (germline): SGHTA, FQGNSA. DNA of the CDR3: TGTGCCAGCATCCGGCAGACGGCTGGGGCCAACGTCCTGACTTTC. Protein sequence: CASIRQTAGANVLTF.

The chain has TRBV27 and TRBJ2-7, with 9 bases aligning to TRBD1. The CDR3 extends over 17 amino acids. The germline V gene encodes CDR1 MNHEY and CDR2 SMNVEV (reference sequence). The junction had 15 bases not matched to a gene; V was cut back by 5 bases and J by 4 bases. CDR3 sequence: CASSLRGQGPVSYEQYF. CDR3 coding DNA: TGTGCCAGCAGTCTTAGGGGACAGGGCCCGGTGAGTTACGAGCAGTACTTC.

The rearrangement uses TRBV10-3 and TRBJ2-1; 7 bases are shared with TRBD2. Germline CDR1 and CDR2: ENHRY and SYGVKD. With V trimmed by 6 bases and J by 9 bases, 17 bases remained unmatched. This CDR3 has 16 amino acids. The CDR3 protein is CAISRLGGEQLSEQFF. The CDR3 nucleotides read TGTGCCATCAGCCGACTGGGAGGGGAACAGTTGAGTGAGCAGTTCTTC.

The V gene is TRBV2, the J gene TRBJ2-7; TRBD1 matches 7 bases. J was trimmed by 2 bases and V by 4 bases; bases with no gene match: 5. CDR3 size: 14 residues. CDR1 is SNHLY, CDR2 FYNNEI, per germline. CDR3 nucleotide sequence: TGTGCCAGCAGTGTCGCCACAGGGGCCTACGAGCAGTACTTC. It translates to CASSVATGAYEQYF.

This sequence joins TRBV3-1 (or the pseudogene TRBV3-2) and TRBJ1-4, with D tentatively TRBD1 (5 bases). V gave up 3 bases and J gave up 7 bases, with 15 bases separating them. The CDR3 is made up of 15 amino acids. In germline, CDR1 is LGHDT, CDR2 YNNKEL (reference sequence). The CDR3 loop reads CASSHLRGSVEKLFF. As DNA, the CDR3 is TGTGCCAGCAGCCACCTTCGGGGGTCCGTTGAAAAACTGTTTTTT.

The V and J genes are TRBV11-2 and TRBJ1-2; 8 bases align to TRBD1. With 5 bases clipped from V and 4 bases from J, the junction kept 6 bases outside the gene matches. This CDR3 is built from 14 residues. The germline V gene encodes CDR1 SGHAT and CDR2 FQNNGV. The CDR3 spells CASSQLDRVYGYTF. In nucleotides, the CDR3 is TGTGCCAGCAGCCAACTGGACAGGGTCTATGGCTACACCTTC.

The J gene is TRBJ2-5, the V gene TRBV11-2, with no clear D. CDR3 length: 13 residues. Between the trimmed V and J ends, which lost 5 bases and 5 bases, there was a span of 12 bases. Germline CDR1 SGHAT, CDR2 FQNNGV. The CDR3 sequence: CASSLDRVETQYF. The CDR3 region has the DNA TGTGCCAGCAGCCTCGACCGTGTGGAGACCCAGTACTTC.

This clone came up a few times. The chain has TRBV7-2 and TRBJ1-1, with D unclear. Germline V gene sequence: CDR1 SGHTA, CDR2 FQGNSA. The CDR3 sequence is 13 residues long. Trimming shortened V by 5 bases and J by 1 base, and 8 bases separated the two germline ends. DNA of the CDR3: TGTGCCAGCAGCGTGCTAGCGAACACTGAAGCTTTCTTT. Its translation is CASSVLANTEAFF.